This TCR beta chain was recovered during a study of blood T cells in healthy people across ages. Primers used in a second PCR of about 6 to 11 cycles were a sample-barcoded 5' primer and a J-beta primer mix. TCRdb re-analysed the 5' RACE reads in MiXCR, keeping a single row per CDR3 protein. The table has approximately 880,000 distinct CDR3 sequences, about 44% seen once. Study-level findings and limits: Estimates of diversity drawn from one million T cells were considered underestimates. A strong correlation was seen between TCR beta diversity and naive T cell percentage.

Donors were systemically healthy Caucasian individuals from Russia aged about 6 to 95 years. Investigators took 8.5 to 10 milliliters of peripheral blood from every donor. Per germline, CDR1 SGHTA and CDR2 FQGNSA. Trimming shortened V by 4 bases and J by 0 bases, and 7 bases separated the two germline ends. The CDR3 is 14 residues long. Points on this clonotype: The antigen is not known.

This TCR came from a young man in good health. V and J are TRBV7-2 and TRBJ1-5; no definite D call. The sequencing input was blood. Written as DNA, the CDR3 is TGTGCCAGCAGCTCAGGATTTAGCAATCAGCCCCAGCATTTT. It encodes CASSSGFSNQPQHF.